This T cell receptor (beta chain) was observed in a study of cytomegalovirus exposure and HLA in healthy donors. Study in general: Under 90% of 350 to 400 genotyped donors fell in the Caucasian-associated ancestry cluster. Study outcomes and limitations: One variant, a missense change in DCLRE1C, was linked in a later analysis to TCR beta V- and J-gene trimming.

Trimming shortened V by 8 bases and J by 0 bases, and 22 bases separated the two germline ends. Per the germline V gene, CDR1 is SNHLY and CDR2 is FYNNEI. This CDR3 spans 17 amino acids. Vbeta (60) and Jbeta (13) primers were used in the PCR. Study processing details: A follow-up analysis tallied about 88 million unique TCR beta chains, roughly 10 million shared. Profiling relied on immunoSEQ multiplex PCR, and the TCRdb table lists in-frame clones only, not all of them. V and J calls and clone size come straight from that table; D and trimming were deduced from the DNA. The sample includes roughly 100,000 clones, approximately 72% of them seen just once. As for this clone: What it binds is not known.

This TCR came from a woman in her 50s in good health and CMV-seronegative. This chain links TRBV2 with TRBJ2-5; perhaps TRBD2 as D (6 bases). The sequenced sample was PBMCs. The CDR3: CASGVVGSGEYQETQYF. Here the CDR3 DNA reads TGTGCCAGCGGAGTTGTGGGATCGGGAGAGTACCAAGAGACCCAGTACTTC.